A single sample gave rise to the 15 T cell receptor beta chains below, sequenced in a study of cytomegalovirus exposure and HLA in healthy donors. Primers: 60 Vbeta forward and 13 Jbeta reverse. Assay: immunoSEQ multiplex PCR; the TCRdb copy retains only in-frame clones and omits some. This table holds under 200,000 clones, 70% to 80% found once. The sequencing sample was made of PBMCs. These receptors were taken from a woman aged 25 to 39 in good health and CMV-seropositive.

This clone was seen only once. The J gene is TRBJ2-7, the V gene TRBV7-9, with a tentative D call TRBD1 (7 bases). Trimming pared 7 bases from V and 3 bases from J, leaving 16 bases between. The CDR3 is 14 amino acids. CDR1 and CDR2 from the germline V gene are SEHNR and FQNEAQ (reference sequence). CDR3 amino acids: CASTRGQGGYEQYF. The CDR3 nucleotides read TGTGCCAGCACCCGGGGGCAGGGGGGCTACGAGCAGTACTTC.

The rearrangement uses TRBV5-6 and TRBJ2-7, with D perhaps TRBD2 (6 bases). Germline CDR1 SGHDT, CDR2 YYEEEE. V lost 4 bases, J lost 2 bases, and 10 bases lay in between. The CDR3 loop spans 13 amino acids. CDR3 loop: CASSPGGPYEQYF. For the CDR3, the DNA is TGTGCCAGCAGCCCCGGGGGACCCTACGAGCAGTACTTC.

This rearrangement joins TRBV5-1 to TRBJ2-2; D call uncertain. This CDR3 contains 15 residues. Germline lookup yields CDR1 SGHRS and CDR2 YFSETQ. V gave up 0 bases and J gave up 1 base, with 7 bases separating them. The CDR3 sequence: CASSLDAGNTGELFF. CDR3 coding DNA: TGCGCCAGCAGCTTGGATGCAGGGAACACCGGGGAGCTGTTTTTT.

Of note for this clone: This CDR3 is also generated by other DNA sequences in the sample. V gene TRBV5-1 combines with J gene TRBJ1-1; weak D call: TRBD1 (6 bases). The CDR3 contains 14 residues. The germline V gene encodes CDR1 SGHRS and CDR2 YFSETQ. V was clipped by 4 bases and J by 0 bases, with 10 bases between them. The CDR3 DNA sequence: TGCGCCAGCAGCGCCGACAGGATGAACACTGAAGCTTTCTTT. Amino acids: CASSADRMNTEAFF. The variable domain in full, with the rest retrieved from reference TRBV5-1 and TRBJ1-1, is KAGVTQTPRYLIKTRGQQVTLSCSPISGHRSVSWYQQTPGQGLQFLFEYFSETQRNKGNFPGRFSGRQFSNSRSEMNVSTLELGDSALYLCASSADRMNTEAFFGQGTRLTVV.

V usage is TRBV9 and J usage is TRBJ2-2, with a weak D call TRBD1 (6 bases). The germline V gene encodes CDR1 SGDLS and CDR2 YYNGEE. V lost 4 bases, J lost 3 bases, and 13 bases lay in between. This CDR3 contains 15 residues. The CDR3 DNA follows: TGTGCCAGCAGCCCGGGACAACTATACACCGGGGAGCTGTTTTTT. Amino acids: CASSPGQLYTGELFF.

This clone was recorded a few times. The V call is TRBV7-9, the J call TRBJ1-2, with a possible D match to TRBD1 (6 bases). Germline V CDR1 and CDR2: SEHNR, FQNEAQ (reference sequence). The CDR3 covers 15 residues. V shed 5 bases and J shed 7 bases, with 20 bases lying between them. The CDR3 sequence is CASSTRQDAPGGYTF. In nucleotides, the CDR3 is TGTGCCAGCAGCACGCGACAGGACGCTCCGGGTGGCTACACCTTC.

The chain joins TRBV29-1 to TRBJ2-2; maybe TRBD1 (5 bases). The V gene's germline CDR1 is SQVTM and CDR2 ANQGSEA. The CDR3 sequence is 13 residues long. The V end was cut by 7 bases, the J end by 1 base, with 10 bases between. The CDR3 nucleotides read TGCAGCGGTGGGGCAGAGAACACCGGGGAGCTGTTTTTT. Encoded protein: CSGGAENTGELFF.

This chain links TRBV27 with TRBJ1-1, with D possibly TRBD1 on 5 matching bases. This CDR3 comprises 14 residues. Germline CDR1 and CDR2: MNHEY and SMNVEV (reference sequence). V was pared by 5 bases and J by 1 base, with 11 bases between. The chain's CDR3 is CASSPPGGNTEAFF. In DNA form, the CDR3 reads TGTGCCAGCAGTCCCCCGGGGGGGAACACTGAAGCTTTCTTT.

This clone appeared once. The chain employs TRBV9 and TRBJ2-1; TRBD1 matches 9 bases. From germline, CDR1 is SGDLS and CDR2 YYNGEE. With 1 base clipped from V and 5 bases from J, the junction kept 7 bases outside the gene matches. The CDR3 runs 16 residues. The CDR3 here is CASSVNRDREDNEQFF. Written as DNA, the CDR3 is TGTGCCAGCAGCGTAAATCGGGACAGGGAAGACAATGAGCAGTTCTTC.

J is TRBJ1-2 and V is TRBV6-5; 8 bases agree with TRBD1. V lost 6 bases to trimming and J lost 4 bases; unmatched junction nucleotides: 4. Germline V gene data show CDR1 as MNHEY and CDR2 as SVGAGI. This CDR3 has 13 amino acids. CDR3 nucleotide sequence: TGTGCCAGCAGCTCAGGGGGCGGCTATGGCTACACCTTC. Its protein product is CASSSGGGYGYTF.

The rearrangement joins TRBV5-6 to TRBJ1-5, with D tentatively TRBD1 (5 bases). Trimming took 3 bases from V and 4 from J, leaving 11 bases between them. This CDR3 is 14 amino acids long. The germline V gene encodes CDR1 SGHDT and CDR2 YYEEEE. The CDR3, as DNA: TGTGCCAGCAGCTCCGGTCGGGGGAATCAGCCCCAGCATTTT. Protein: CASSSGRGNQPQHF. The full variable domain, rest sourced from reference TRBV5-6 and TRBJ1-5, is DAGVTQSPTHLIKTRGQQVTLRCSPKSGHDTVSWYQQALGQGPQFIFQYYEEEERQRGNFPDRFSGHQFPNYSSELNVNALLLGDSALYLCASSSGRGNQPQHFGDGTRLSIL.

This clone was seen only a few times. The chain uses TRBV15 and TRBJ2-6; 8 bases fit TRBD1. With V trimmed by 8 bases and J by 11 bases, 5 bases remained unmatched. The CDR3 runs to 12 residues. Germline V CDR1 and CDR2: LNHNV, YYDKDF (reference sequence). The CDR3 DNA reads TGTGCCACCTCGGGACAGGCTCACGTCCTGACTTTC. Translation: CATSGQAHVLTF.

This chain joins TRBV5-5 and TRBJ1-5; D unresolved. The CDR3 runs to 17 residues. CDR1 and CDR2 from the germline V gene are SGHKS and YYEKEE (reference sequence). Trimming took off 4 bases at V and 5 bases at J, with 22 bases between the two ends. The CDR3 sequence is CASSPHPGKAGHQPQHF. Written as DNA, the CDR3 is TGTGCCAGCAGCCCTCACCCGGGGAAGGCAGGTCATCAGCCCCAGCATTTT.

Concerning this clone itself: A read error may account for a junction end that differs from germline. The chain employs TRBV19 and TRBJ2-7; possibly TRBD2 for D (5 bases). CDR3 size: 16 residues. CDR1 is LNHDA and CDR2 is SQIVND in the germline V gene (reference sequence). CDR3 in amino acids: CASSLDVGVASYEQYF. The CDR3 DNA reads as TGTGCCAGTAGTCTAGATGTGGGAGTTGCTTCCTACGAGCAGTACTTC.

This clone was counted between two and nine times. This chain uses TRBV5-4 with TRBJ2-7; 7 bases are shared with TRBD1. Germline lookup yields CDR1 SGHNT and CDR2 YYREEE (reference sequence). V was clipped by 3 bases and J by 3 bases; unmatched bases: 6. The length of the CDR3 is 14 residues. The CDR3 bases are TGTGCCAGCAGCTCGACAGGGTTCAGCTACGAGCAGTACTTC. Translation: CASSSTGFSYEQYF.